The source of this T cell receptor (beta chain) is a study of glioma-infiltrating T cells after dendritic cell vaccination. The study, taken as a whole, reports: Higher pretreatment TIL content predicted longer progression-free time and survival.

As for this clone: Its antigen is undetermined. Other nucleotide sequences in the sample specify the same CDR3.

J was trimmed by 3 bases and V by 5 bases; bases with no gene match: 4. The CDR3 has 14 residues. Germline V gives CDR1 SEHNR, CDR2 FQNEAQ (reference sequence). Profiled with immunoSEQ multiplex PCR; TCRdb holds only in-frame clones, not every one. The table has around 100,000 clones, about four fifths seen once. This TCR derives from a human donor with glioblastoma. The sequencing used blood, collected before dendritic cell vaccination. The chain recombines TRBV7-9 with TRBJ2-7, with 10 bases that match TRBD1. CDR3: CASSPRDRGYEQYF. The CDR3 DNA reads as TGTGCCAGCAGCCCGCGGGACAGGGGCTACGAGCAGTACTTC.